This TCR beta chain originates from a study of T cell repertoires in cytomegalovirus infection. Points from the study as a whole: Summed public TCR beta family frequency identified CMV carriers bearing the relevant HLA.

Remarks on this clonotype: The antigen is not known.

Each CDR3 protein is one row after TCRdb ran MiXCR on the reads. The repertoire includes roughly 140,000 distinct CDR3 sequences, about 20% of them detected once, and approximately 11% sits in the top ten. V shed 5 bases, J shed 6 bases, and the junction held 5 bases outside the gene matches. Germline V gene lookup returns CDR1 MNHEY and CDR2 SVGEGT. The CDR3 covers 13 residues. Source material: PBMCs. The chain joins TRBV6-2 or TRBV6-3 to TRBJ1-2, with TRBD1 matching 8 bases. This clonotype was obtained from a human donor in good health (CMV status not recorded). Some clones in this sample may be carry-over from other donors' samples. The CDR3 sequence is CASSHGQGHGYTF. For the CDR3, the DNA is TGTGCCAGCAGTCATGGACAGGGCCATGGCTACACCTTC.